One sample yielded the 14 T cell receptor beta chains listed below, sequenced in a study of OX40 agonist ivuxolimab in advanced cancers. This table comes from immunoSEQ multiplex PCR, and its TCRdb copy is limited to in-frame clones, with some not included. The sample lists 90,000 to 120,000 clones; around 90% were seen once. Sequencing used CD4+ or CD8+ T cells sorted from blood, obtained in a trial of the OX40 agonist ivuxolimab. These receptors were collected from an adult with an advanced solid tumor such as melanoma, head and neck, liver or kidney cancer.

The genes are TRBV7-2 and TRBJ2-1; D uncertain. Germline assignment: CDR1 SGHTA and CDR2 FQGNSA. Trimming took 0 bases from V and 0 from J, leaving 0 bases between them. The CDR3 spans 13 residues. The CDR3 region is CASSLASYNEQFF. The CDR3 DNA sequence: TGTGCCAGCAGCTTAGCCTCCTACAATGAGCAGTTCTTC.

The CDR3 reads CASSLPASGTSSYNEQFF. The CDR3 DNA follows: TGTGCCAGCAGCTTGCCGGCTAGCGGCACGAGCTCCTACAATGAGCAGTTCTTC. The chain links TRBV4-2 to TRBJ2-1; 7 bases are a match to TRBD2. The junction had 13 bases not matched to a gene; V was cut back by 5 bases and J by 0 bases. The CDR3 extends over 18 amino acids. Per the germline V gene, CDR1 is LGHNA and CDR2 is YNFKEQ.

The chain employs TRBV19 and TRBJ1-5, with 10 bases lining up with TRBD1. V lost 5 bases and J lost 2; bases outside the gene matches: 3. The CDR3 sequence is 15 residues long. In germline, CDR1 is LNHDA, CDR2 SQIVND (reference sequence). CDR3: CASSDRGHGNQPQHF. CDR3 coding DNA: TGTGCCAGTAGTGACAGGGGGCATGGCAATCAGCCCCAGCATTTT.

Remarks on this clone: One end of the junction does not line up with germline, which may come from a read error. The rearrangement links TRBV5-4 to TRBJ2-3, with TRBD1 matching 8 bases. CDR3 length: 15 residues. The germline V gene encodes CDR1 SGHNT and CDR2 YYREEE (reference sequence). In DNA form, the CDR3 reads TGTGCCAACAGCTTGGCGGACAGGGGCACAGATACGCAGTATTTT. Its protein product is CANSLADRGTDTQYF.

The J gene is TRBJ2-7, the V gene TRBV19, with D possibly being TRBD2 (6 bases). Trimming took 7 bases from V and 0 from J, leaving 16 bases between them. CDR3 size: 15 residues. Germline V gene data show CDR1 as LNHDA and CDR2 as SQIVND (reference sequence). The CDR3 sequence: CASTPSGDGSYEQYF. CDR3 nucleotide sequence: TGTGCCAGTACCCCCTCGGGGGACGGCTCCTACGAGCAGTACTTC.

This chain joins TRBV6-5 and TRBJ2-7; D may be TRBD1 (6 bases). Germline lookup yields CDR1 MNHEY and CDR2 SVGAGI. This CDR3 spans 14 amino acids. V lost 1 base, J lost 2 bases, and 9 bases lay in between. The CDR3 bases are TGTGCCAGCAGTTACTTTCAGGGGCCCTACGAGCAGTACTTC. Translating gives CASSYFQGPYEQYF.

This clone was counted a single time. The CDR3 reads CASSRPGFRGEAFF. The CDR3 DNA sequence: TGTGCCAGCAGCCGACCAGGGTTCCGGGGTGAAGCTTTCTTT. The chain has TRBV14 and TRBJ1-1; D may be TRBD1 (5 bases). This CDR3 spans 14 amino acids. Trimming left V 4 bases short and J 7 bases short, with 16 bases between. The germline V gene has CDR1 SGHDN and CDR2 FVKESK.

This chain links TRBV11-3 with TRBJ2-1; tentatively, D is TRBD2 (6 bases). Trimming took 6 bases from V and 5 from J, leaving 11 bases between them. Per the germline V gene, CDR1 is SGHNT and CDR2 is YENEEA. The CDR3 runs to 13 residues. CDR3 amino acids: CASRKRADNEQFF. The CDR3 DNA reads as TGTGCCAGCAGGAAGCGGGCAGACAATGAGCAGTTCTTC.

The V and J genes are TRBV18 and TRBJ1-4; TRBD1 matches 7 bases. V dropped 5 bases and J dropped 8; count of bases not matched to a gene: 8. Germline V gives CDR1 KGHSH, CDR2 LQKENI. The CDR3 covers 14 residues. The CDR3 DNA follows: TGTGCCAGCTCAGCGACAGGGCCGAGGGAAAAACTGTTTTTT. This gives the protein CASSATGPREKLFF.

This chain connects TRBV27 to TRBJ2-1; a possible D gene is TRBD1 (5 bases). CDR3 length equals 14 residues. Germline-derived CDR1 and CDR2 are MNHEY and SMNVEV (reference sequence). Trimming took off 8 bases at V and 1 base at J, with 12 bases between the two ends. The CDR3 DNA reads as TGTGCCAGCCGCTTCGGACAATCCTACAATGAGCAGTTCTTC. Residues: CASRFGQSYNEQFF.

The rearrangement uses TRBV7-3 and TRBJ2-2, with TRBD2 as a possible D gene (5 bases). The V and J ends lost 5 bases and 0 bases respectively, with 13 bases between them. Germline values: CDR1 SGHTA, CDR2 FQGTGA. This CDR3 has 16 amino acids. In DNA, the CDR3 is TGTGCCAGCAGCCGCTTCAGCGGAGCGAACACCGGGGAGCTGTTTTTT. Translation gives CASSRFSGANTGELFF.

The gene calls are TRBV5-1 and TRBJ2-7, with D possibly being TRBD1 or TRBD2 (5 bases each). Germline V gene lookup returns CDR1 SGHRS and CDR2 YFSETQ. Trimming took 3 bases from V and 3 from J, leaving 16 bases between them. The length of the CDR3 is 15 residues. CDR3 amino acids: CASSSLAGAYYEQYF. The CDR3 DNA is TGCGCCAGCAGCTCGCTAGCTGGGGCGTACTACGAGCAGTACTTC.

The CDR3 DNA follows: TGTGCCAGCAGCTTAGCGCTCTTTGGGGGCTACGAGCAGTACTTC. It codes for CASSLALFGGYEQYF. The chain joins TRBV7-8 to TRBJ2-7; D may be TRBD1 or TRBD2 (5 bases each). Trimming shortened V by 0 bases and J by 3 bases, and 12 bases separated the two germline ends. Germline CDR1 SGHVS, CDR2 FQNEAQ. CDR3 length: 15 residues.

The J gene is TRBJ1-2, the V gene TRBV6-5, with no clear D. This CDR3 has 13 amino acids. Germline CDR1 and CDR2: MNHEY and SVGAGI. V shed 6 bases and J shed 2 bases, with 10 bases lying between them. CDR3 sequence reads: CASRDRVNYGYTF. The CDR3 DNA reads TGTGCCAGCAGGGATAGGGTAAACTATGGCTACACCTTC.